What follows are 2 T cell receptor beta chains derived from one specimen sequenced in a study of T cells in Graves' hyperthyroidism and ophthalmopathy. TCR beta CDR3 sequences were amplified from RNA transcripts. Using the HTBI primer set, a first-round RT-PCR was run on the TCR CDR3. TCRdb called the multiplex PCR reads again in MiXCR, with one record for every CDR3 protein. The table has about 480,000 distinct CDR3 sequences, 14% seen once; the top ten hold about a sixth. Sequenced material: blood. Every receptor here comes from a woman under 30 with Graves' hyperthyroidism.

The chain is built from TRBV6-1 and TRBJ1-2, with D possibly being TRBD1 (6 bases). Between the trimmed V and J ends, which lost 6 bases and 0 bases, there was a span of 11 bases. The CDR3 has 14 residues. The germline V gene has CDR1 MNHNS and CDR2 SASEGT. In DNA form, the CDR3 reads TGTGCCAGCAGATCAGGACAGACTAACTATGGCTACACCTTC. Translation gives CASRSGQTNYGYTF.

This chain uses TRBV18 with TRBJ2-2; D ambiguous. From germline, CDR1 is KGHSH and CDR2 LQKENI. CDR3 length equals 16 residues. Deletions cut 1 base from V and 0 bases from J, with 9 bases between. The CDR3 bases are TGTGCCAGCTCACCACAGCTTACCTCGAACACCGGGGAGCTGTTTTTT. It encodes CASSPQLTSNTGELFF. The full variable domain, completed using reference TRBV18 and TRBJ2-2, is NAGVMQNPRHLVRRRGQEARLRCSPMKGHSHVYWYRQLPEEGLKFMVYLQKENIIDESGMPKERFSAEFPKEGPSILRIQQVVRGDSAAYFCASSPQLTSNTGELFFGEGSRLTVL.